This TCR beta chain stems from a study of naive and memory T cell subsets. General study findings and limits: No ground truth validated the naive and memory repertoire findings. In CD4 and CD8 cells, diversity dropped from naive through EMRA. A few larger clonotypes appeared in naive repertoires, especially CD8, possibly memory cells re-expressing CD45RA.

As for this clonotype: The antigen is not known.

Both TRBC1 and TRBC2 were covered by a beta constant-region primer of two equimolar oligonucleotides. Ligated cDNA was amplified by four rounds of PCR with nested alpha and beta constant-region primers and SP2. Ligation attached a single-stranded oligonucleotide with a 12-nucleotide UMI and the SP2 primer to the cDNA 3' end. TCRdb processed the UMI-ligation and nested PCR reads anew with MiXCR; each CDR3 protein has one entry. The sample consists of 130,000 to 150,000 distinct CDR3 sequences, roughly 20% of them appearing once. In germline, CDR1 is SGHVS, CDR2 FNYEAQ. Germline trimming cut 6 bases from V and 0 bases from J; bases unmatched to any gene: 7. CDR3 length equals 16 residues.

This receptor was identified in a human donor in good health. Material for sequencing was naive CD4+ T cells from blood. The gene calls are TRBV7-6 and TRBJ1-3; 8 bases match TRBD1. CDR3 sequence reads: CASSPTGQVSGNTIYF. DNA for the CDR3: TGTGCCAGCAGTCCAACGGGACAGGTCTCTGGAAACACCATATATTTT. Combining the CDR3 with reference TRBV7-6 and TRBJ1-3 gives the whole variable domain GAGVSQSPRYKVTKRGQDVALRCDPISGHVSLYWYRQALGQGPEFLTYFNYEAQQDKSGLPNDRFSAERPEGSISTLTIQRTEQRDSAMYRCASSPTGQVSGNTIYFGEGSWLTVV.